The entry below describes one TCR beta chain. This sample is drawn from a study of blood T cell repertoires in COVID-19. The length of the CDR3 is 15 residues. CDR1 is SEHNR, CDR2 FQNEAQ, per germline (reference sequence). Trimming took off 7 bases at V and 1 base at J, with 16 bases between the two ends. Profiling relied on immunoSEQ multiplex PCR, and the TCRdb table lists in-frame clones only, not all of them. The table lists around 1,700 clones, approximately 84% of them singletons. The sample was peripheral blood. This clonotype was sampled from a man aged 70 or older with active COVID-19. The rearrangement uses TRBV7-9 and TRBJ2-5, with D hard to call. CDR3 in amino acids: CASTKPRPGQETQYF. CDR3 coding DNA: TGTGCCAGCACCAAACCCCGTCCCGGCCAAGAGACCCAGTACTTC.